This TCR beta chain was captured by sequencing in a study of T-cell memory formation after mild COVID-19. One entry per CDR3 protein, called by TCRdb with MiXCR from the 5' RACE reads. The sample consists of around 300,000 distinct CDR3 sequences, around an eighth of them appearing once. Germline CDR1 and CDR2: SEHNR and FQNEAQ (reference sequence). The CDR3 extends over 16 amino acids. With 0 bases removed from V and 5 bases from J, the gap between germline ends came to 16 bases. The sequenced sample was PBMCs or a T cell subset sorted from them (not recorded which). The clonotype comes from a man aged 18 to 30 who had mild COVID-19 (a few samples of this study predate the infection). Cell type and time point are not known. V usage is TRBV7-9 and J usage is TRBJ2-5; D is perhaps TRBD2 (6 bases). The chain's CDR3 is CASSLASRGYSETQYF. As DNA, the CDR3 is TGTGCCAGCAGCTTAGCGAGTCGGGGGTACAGTGAGACCCAGTACTTC.